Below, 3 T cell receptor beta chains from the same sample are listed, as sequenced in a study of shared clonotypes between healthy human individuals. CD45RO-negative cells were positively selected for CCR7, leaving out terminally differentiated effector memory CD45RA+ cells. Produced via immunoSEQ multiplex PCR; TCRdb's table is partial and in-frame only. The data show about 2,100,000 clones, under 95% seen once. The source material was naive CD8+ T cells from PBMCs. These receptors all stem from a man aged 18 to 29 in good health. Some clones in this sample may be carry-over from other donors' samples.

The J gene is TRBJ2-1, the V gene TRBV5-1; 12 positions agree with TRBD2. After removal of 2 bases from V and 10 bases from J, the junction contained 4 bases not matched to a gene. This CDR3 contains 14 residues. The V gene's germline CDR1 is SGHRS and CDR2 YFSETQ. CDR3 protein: CASSFTSGGIEQFF. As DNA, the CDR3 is TGCGCCAGCAGCTTCACTAGCGGGGGGATAGAGCAGTTCTTC.

The CDR3, as DNA: TGTGCCAGTAGGATCAGGGGGCCGTTGTCCGGGGAGCTGTTTTTT. Its protein product is CASRIRGPLSGELFF. This rearrangement joins TRBV19 to TRBJ2-2; TRBD1 agrees at 8 bases. Germline CDR1 is LNHDA and CDR2 is SQIVND (reference sequence). J gave up 6 bases and V 6 bases, and 9 bases lay outside the gene matches. The CDR3 has 15 residues.

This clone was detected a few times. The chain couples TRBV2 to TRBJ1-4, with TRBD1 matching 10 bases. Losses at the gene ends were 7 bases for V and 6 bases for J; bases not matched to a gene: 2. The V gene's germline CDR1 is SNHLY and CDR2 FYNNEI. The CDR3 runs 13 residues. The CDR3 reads CASTGTGDEKLFF. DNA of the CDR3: TGTGCCAGCACGGGGACAGGGGATGAAAAACTGTTTTTT.